The 27 T cell receptor beta chains in this list originate from one sample, sequenced in a study of blood T cell repertoires in COVID-19. TCRdb keeps only in-frame clones here, not all; method: immunoSEQ multiplex PCR. The sample has 70,000 to 85,000 clones; 91% are singletons. The sample consisted of peripheral blood. Source of these receptors: a woman aged 55-69 years with active COVID-19.

The chain joins TRBV7-2 to TRBJ2-3; 9 nucleotides line up with TRBD2. Germline V gives CDR1 SGHTA, CDR2 FQGNSA. The ends lost 1 base at V and 6 bases at J; junction bases unmatched: 8. The CDR3 consists of 16 residues. The CDR3 DNA follows: TGTGCCAGCAGCTTAGGAGGTAGCGGGAGTTCTGATACGCAGTATTTT. Protein product: CASSLGGSGSSDTQYF.

V and J are TRBV6-5 and TRBJ1-1; 9 bases are shared with TRBD1. Germline CDR1 reads MNHEY; CDR2 reads SVGAGI. CDR3 length: 15 amino acids. Unmatched junction bases numbered 7, after V lost 7 bases and J lost 1 base. CDR3 nucleotide sequence: TGTGCCAGCATCCCACCGGGACAGGGGAACACTGAAGCTTTCTTT. Its translation is CASIPPGQGNTEAFF.

The J gene is TRBJ2-1, the V gene TRBV7-9; the D is unclear. This CDR3 is built from 13 residues. V was shortened by 5 bases and J by 9 bases, with 14 bases between the two germline ends. CDR1 SEHNR and CDR2 FQNEAQ come from the germline V gene (reference sequence). CDR3: CASSRPLVTEQFF. CDR3 nucleotide sequence: TGTGCCAGCAGCCGCCCTCTAGTGACTGAGCAGTTCTTC.

V usage is TRBV5-1 and J usage is TRBJ1-2; TRBD1 matches 8 bases. The CDR3 contains 14 residues. Trimming removed 4 bases from V and 3 bases from J; junction bases left unmatched: 5. Germline CDR1 and CDR2: SGHRS and YFSETQ. The DNA of the CDR3 is TGCGCCAGCAGCAAGACAGGGGACGACTATGGCTACACCTTC. Its translation: CASSKTGDDYGYTF.

The V gene is TRBV19, the J gene TRBJ2-1; the D is unclear. The V and J ends lost 3 bases and 0 bases respectively, with 9 bases between them. The germline CDR1 and CDR2 sequences are LNHDA and SQIVND (reference sequence). This CDR3 comprises 15 residues. CDR3 residues: CASSIQESSYNEQFF. In DNA, the CDR3 is TGTGCCAGTAGTATTCAGGAAAGCTCCTACAATGAGCAGTTCTTC. The complete variable domain, with remaining parts taken from reference TRBV19 and TRBJ2-1, reads DGGITQSPKYLFRKEGQNVTLSCEQNLNHDAMYWYRQDPGQGLRLIYYSQIVNDFQKGDIAEGYSVSREKKESFPLTVTSAQKNPTAFYLCASSIQESSYNEQFFGPGTRLTVL.

The chain employs TRBV19 and TRBJ1-2; D remains unclear. V was clipped by 3 bases and J by 4 bases, with 12 bases between them. The CDR3 extends over 14 amino acids. In germline, CDR1 is LNHDA, CDR2 SQIVND (reference sequence). CDR3 sequence: CASSIGRSLYGYTF. DNA for the CDR3: TGTGCCAGTAGTATCGGGAGGAGCCTCTATGGCTACACCTTC.

V gene TRBV19 combines with J gene TRBJ1-1, with 8 bases that match TRBD1. Germline V gene data show CDR1 as LNHDA and CDR2 as SQIVND (reference sequence). Trimming removed 3 bases from V and 5 bases from J; junction bases left unmatched: 5. This CDR3 has 14 amino acids. In nucleotides, the CDR3 is TGTGCCAGTAGTATTCGCAGGGGGCAAACTGAAGCTTTCTTT. Protein: CASSIRRGQTEAFF. The full variable domain, completed using reference TRBV19 and TRBJ1-1, is DGGITQSPKYLFRKEGQNVTLSCEQNLNHDAMYWYRQDPGQGLRLIYYSQIVNDFQKGDIAEGYSVSREKKESFPLTVTSAQKNPTAFYLCASSIRRGQTEAFFGQGTRLTVV.

This clone occurred once. This chain links TRBV19 with TRBJ1-3; tentative D call: TRBD1 (6 bases). CDR3 length: 14 residues. Per the germline V gene, CDR1 is LNHDA and CDR2 is SQIVND (reference sequence). V dropped 3 bases and J dropped 4 bases, with 10 bases sitting between them. CDR3 loop: CASSIQGRGNTIYF. CDR3 in DNA: TGTGCCAGTAGTATTCAGGGGCGCGGAAACACCATATATTTT.

The chain links TRBV19 to TRBJ1-3; 9 positions match TRBD1. Germline values: CDR1 LNHDA, CDR2 SQIVND (reference sequence). The V segment lost 6 bases and the J segment 0 bases; nucleotides outside the gene matches: 9. This CDR3 is 17 amino acids long. CDR3: CASSPTGTGTSGNTIYF. The DNA of the CDR3 is TGTGCCAGTAGCCCAACCGGGACAGGGACCTCTGGAAACACCATATATTTT.

The rearrangement joins TRBV28 to TRBJ1-5; D might be TRBD1 (5 bases). From germline, CDR1 is MDHEN and CDR2 SYDVKM. V lost 9 bases and J 6 bases, leaving 18 bases between the germline ends. This CDR3 is 14 amino acids long. CDR3 sequence: CASHLPLQGQPQHF. The CDR3 DNA follows: TGTGCCAGTCACCTACCCCTTCAGGGTCAGCCCCAGCATTTT.

The V gene is TRBV3-1 (or the pseudogene TRBV3-2), the J gene TRBJ2-7; 12 bases map to TRBD2. Trimming took 4 bases from V and 6 from J; bases not matched to a gene: 1. The CDR3 runs 13 residues. Germline V CDR1 and CDR2: LGHDT, YNNKEL (reference sequence). The CDR3 DNA reads TGTGCCAGCAGCCGGACTAGCGGGATCGAGCAGTACTTC. It yields the protein CASSRTSGIEQYF.

The rearrangement links TRBV6-5 to TRBJ2-4; D is unclear. The V end lost 8 bases, the J end lost 3 bases, and 11 bases lay between the germline ends. CDR3 length: 13 amino acids. The germline V gene encodes CDR1 MNHEY and CDR2 SVGAGI. CDR3 in amino acids: CASAEYGKNIQYF. CDR3 DNA: TGTGCCAGCGCCGAGTACGGCAAAAACATTCAGTACTTC.

The rearrangement joins TRBV4-1 to TRBJ2-3, with 12 positions matching TRBD2. V was clipped by 4 bases and J by 4 bases; unmatched bases: 3. CDR1 and CDR2 (germline): MGHRA, YSYEKL. This CDR3 contains 15 residues. CDR3 loop: CASSRLAGVPDTQYF. CDR3 sequence (DNA): TGCGCCAGCAGCCGACTAGCGGGAGTCCCAGATACGCAGTATTTT.

This clone was observed a single time. The V and J genes are TRBV6-5 and TRBJ1-2, with D possibly matching TRBD1 (5 bases). Per germline, CDR1 MNHEY and CDR2 SVGAGI. CDR3 length: 14 residues. Trimming removed 5 bases at V and 4 bases at J, with 14 bases between. The CDR3 DNA is TGTGCCAGCAGTCCCAAGGGGCATCGCTATGGCTACACCTTC. Its protein is CASSPKGHRYGYTF.

The genes are TRBV2 and TRBJ1-5; tentatively, D is TRBD1 (5 bases). The CDR3 loop spans 15 amino acids. Trimming removed 7 bases at V and 6 bases at J, with 19 bases between. Germline CDR1 reads SNHLY; CDR2 reads FYNNEI. CDR3 sequence: CASMVTVGPPQPQHF. The CDR3 nucleotides are TGTGCCAGCATGGTAACCGTGGGGCCCCCTCAGCCCCAGCATTTT.

The rearrangement uses TRBV5-1 and TRBJ2-2, with TRBD2 matching over 12 bases. Germline assignment: CDR1 SGHRS and CDR2 YFSETQ. CDR3 length equals 15 residues. After removal of 4 bases from V and 7 bases from J, the junction contained 5 bases not matched to a gene. In nucleotides, the CDR3 is TGCGCCAGCAGCCAGACTAGCGGGAGACACGGGGAGCTGTTTTTT. Protein product: CASSQTSGRHGELFF.

The chain uses TRBV2 and TRBJ1-5; D is unclear. Trimming stripped 4 bases from V and 5 bases from J, with 9 bases between. The CDR3 runs 13 residues. The V gene's germline CDR1 is SNHLY and CDR2 FYNNEI. The CDR3 loop reads CASSGSVYQPQHF. DNA of the CDR3: TGTGCCAGCAGTGGGTCAGTTTATCAGCCCCAGCATTTT.

The chain is built from TRBV2 and TRBJ1-1, with a weak D call TRBD1 (6 bases). V gave up 2 bases and J gave up 5 bases, with 6 bases separating them. The CDR3 is made up of 12 amino acids. Looked up from germline, CDR1 is SNHLY and CDR2 is FYNNEI. The DNA for the CDR3 is TGTGCCAGCAGTGAACAGGGGACTGAAGCTTTCTTT. Protein product: CASSEQGTEAFF.

The count of this clone is one. The junction does not match germline at one end; this may be a read error. This sequence joins TRBV6-1 and TRBJ2-1; D may match TRBD1 or TRBD2 (6 bases each). Germline CDR1 MNHNS, CDR2 SASEGT. CDR3 length equals 15 residues. CDR3 nucleotide sequence: TGTGCCAGCAGGGAAGGGGGAGGCCCCTACAATGAGCAGTTCTTC. Amino acid sequence: CASREGGGPYNEQFF.

This clone was detected once. The chain combines TRBV6-4 with TRBJ2-3; D may be TRBD1 (5 bases). The CDR3 extends over 14 amino acids. The germline V gene has CDR1 MRHNA and CDR2 SNTAGT. V was clipped by 3 bases and J by 2 bases, with 9 bases between them. CDR3 sequence reads: CASSDGAYTDTQYF. For the CDR3, the DNA is TGTGCCAGCAGTGATGGGGCCTACACAGATACGCAGTATTTT.

The chain carries TRBV30 and TRBJ1-6; D gene unclear. Per the germline V gene, CDR1 is GTSNPN and CDR2 is SVGIG (reference sequence). Trimming stripped 1 base from V and 0 bases from J, with 10 bases between. The CDR3 is made up of 16 amino acids. This chain's CDR3 is CAWSDKSSSYNSPLHF. CDR3 DNA sequence: TGTGCCTGGAGTGATAAGTCGAGCTCCTATAATTCACCCCTCCACTTT. Supplemented by reference TRBV30 and TRBJ1-6, the full variable domain reads SQTIHQWPATLVQPVGSPLSLECTVEGTSNPNLYWYRQAAGRGLQLLFYSVGIGQISSEVPQNLSASRPQDRQFILSSKKLLLSDSGFYLCAWSDKSSSYNSPLHFGNGTRLTVT.

V and J are TRBV18 and TRBJ2-1, with TRBD1 matching over 7 bases. Trimming took 2 bases from V and 5 from J; bases not matched to a gene: 12. The CDR3 is 17 amino acids. Germline V gene sequence: CDR1 KGHSH, CDR2 LQKENI. CDR3 nucleotide sequence: TGTGCCAGCTCACCAGGCTTTGCTAGGGGGCCCGACAATGAGCAGTTCTTC. Translation gives CASSPGFARGPDNEQFF.

The chain recombines TRBV27 with TRBJ1-5, with 8 bases matching TRBD1. CDR1 and CDR2 from the germline V gene are MNHEY and SMNVEV (reference sequence). CDR3 size: 18 residues. J lost 0 bases, V lost 3 bases, and 10 bases had no gene match. Written as DNA, the CDR3 is TGTGCCAGCAGTTTTGGACAGGGATGGGTTGTTAGCAATCAGCCCCAGCATTTT. This translates into CASSFGQGWVVSNQPQHF.

The V and J genes are TRBV28 and TRBJ2-7, with D maybe TRBD1 (6 bases). The CDR3 is made up of 14 amino acids. V lost 7 bases and J 2 bases, leaving 15 bases between the germline ends. CDR1 is MDHEN and CDR2 is SYDVKM in the germline V gene. CDR3 loop: CASNPPGAPYEQYF. CDR3 coding DNA: TGTGCCAGCAACCCTCCAGGGGCGCCCTACGAGCAGTACTTC. The full variable domain, completed using reference TRBV28 and TRBJ2-7, is DVKVTQSSRYLVKRTGEKVFLECVQDMDHENMFWYRQDPGLGLRLIYFSYDVKMKEKGDIPEGYSVSREKKERFSLILESASTNQTSMYLCASNPPGAPYEQYFGPGTRLTVT.

The rearrangement joins TRBV3-1 (or the pseudogene TRBV3-2) to TRBJ2-4, with 7 positions matching TRBD2. V lost 1 base, J lost 8 bases, and 8 bases stayed unmatched. Germline V gives CDR1 LGHDT, CDR2 YNNKEL (reference sequence). The CDR3 is 15 amino acids. The chain's CDR3 is CASSQGEGRRDIQYF. The CDR3 nucleotides read TGTGCCAGCAGCCAAGGGGAGGGCAGGAGAGACATTCAGTACTTC.

The gene calls are TRBV2 and TRBJ2-1, with 14 bases matching TRBD2. V lost 8 bases, J lost 10 bases, and 10 bases stayed unmatched. The germline V gene has CDR1 SNHLY and CDR2 FYNNEI. The CDR3 is 15 amino acids. Here the CDR3 DNA reads TGTGCCAGCTCCTCAGGAGGACTAGCGGGAGGAGAGCAGTTCTTC. It codes for CASSSGGLAGGEQFF. The full variable domain, rest sourced from reference TRBV2 and TRBJ2-1, is EPEVTQTPSHQVTQMGQEVILRCVPISNHLYFYWYRQILGQKVEFLVSFYNNEISEKSEIFDDQFSVERPDGSNFTLKIRSTKLEDSAMYFCASSSGGLAGGEQFFGPGTRLTVL.

The chain is built from TRBV4-1 and TRBJ1-6; no reliable D call. Per the germline V gene, CDR1 is MGHRA and CDR2 is YSYEKL. The CDR3 contains 13 residues. V was clipped by 6 bases and J by 5 bases, with 8 bases between them. The CDR3 spells CASRRLNNSPLHF. In DNA form, the CDR3 reads TGCGCCAGCAGACGACTGAATAATTCACCCCTCCACTTT.